This T cell receptor (beta chain) is drawn from a study of blood T cell repertoires in COVID-19. Study-wide background: PBMCs, B-cell-depleted T cells, or T cells provided the cDNA or gDNA that made up the material.

V shed 3 bases, J shed 4 bases, and the junction held 2 bases outside the gene matches. The CDR3 is 13 amino acids. Germline-derived CDR1 and CDR2 are LGHNT and FRNRAP. Original methodology: Amplification with reference gene primers provided the estimates of nucleated cell counts. Here immunoSEQ multiplex PCR was the method, and the copy in TCRdb shows in-frame clones only, minus some. The V and J calls and clone size were taken over from that table, and D and trimming were inferred from the DNA. The sample lists 55,000 to 75,000 clones, around 90% occurring once. The rearrangement uses TRBV12-5 and TRBJ1-2; 7 bases are a match to TRBD1. The sequence was obtained from a human donor in a cohort sampled during active COVID-19. Sequencing was done on a sample of peripheral blood. The CDR3 DNA sequence: TGTGCTAGTGGTTTAGGGACAGCCTATGGCTACACCTTC. Residues: CASGLGTAYGYTF.